The next 14 T cell receptor beta chains were all read from a single sample in a study of CD4 T cells in relation to SARS-CoV-2 and coronaviruses. These receptors have no known antigen. Data came from immunoSEQ multiplex PCR; TCRdb stores just in-frame clones and leaves some out. This table holds about 30,000 clones, more than 75% found once. Sequencing used memory CD4+ T cells from PBMCs, cultured in vitro. The source of these receptors is an adult with COVID-19.

The chain joins TRBV9 to TRBJ2-1, with 9 bases fitting TRBD2. Germline CDR1 reads SGDLS; CDR2 reads YYNGEE. Unmatched junction bases numbered 11, after V lost 0 bases and J lost 7 bases. This CDR3 comprises 17 residues. The DNA of the CDR3 is TGTGCCAGCAGCGTAGCTCATAGTAGCGGGAGCAGGAATGAGCAGTTCTTC. Translating gives CASSVAHSSGSRNEQFF.

The chain recombines TRBV4-1 with TRBJ2-1; 8 nucleotides line up with TRBD2. In germline, CDR1 is MGHRA, CDR2 YSYEKL. The trim removed 4 bases at V and 8 bases at J, leaving 7 bases unmatched. CDR3 size: 14 residues. For the CDR3, the DNA is TGCGCCAGCAGCCTTCAGCGGGAGTTATATGAGCAGTTCTTC. Its translation is CASSLQRELYEQFF.

The rearrangement links TRBV30 to TRBJ2-7; 9 nucleotides line up with TRBD1. The V gene end was trimmed by 6 bases and the J gene end by 3 bases; junction bases not matched to a gene: 6. The CDR3 runs to 13 residues. The germline V gene has CDR1 GTSNPN and CDR2 SVGIG (reference sequence). The CDR3 bases are TGTGCCTGCCAAACGACAGGGGGCTACGAGCAGTACTTC. It yields the protein CACQTTGGYEQYF.

The V and J genes are TRBV6-4 and TRBJ2-2, with unresolved D. CDR1 is MRHNA, CDR2 SNTAGT, per germline. The CDR3 consists of 13 residues. With 4 bases removed from V and 1 base from J, the gap between germline ends came to 4 bases. The CDR3 region is CASSGGNTGELFF. The CDR3 DNA follows: TGTGCCAGCAGTGGGGGGAACACCGGGGAGCTGTTTTTT.

The chain recombines TRBV9 with TRBJ1-2, with D perhaps matching TRBD1 (6 bases). This CDR3 has 13 amino acids. V was trimmed by 4 bases and J by 6 bases, leaving 13 bases between them. Germline CDR1 SGDLS, CDR2 YYNGEE. The CDR3 region is CASSSPSGDGYTF. In nucleotides, the CDR3 is TGTGCCAGCAGCTCCCCCTCAGGGGATGGCTACACCTTC.

The V gene is TRBV18, the J gene TRBJ1-2, with D unresolved. Germline CDR1 KGHSH, CDR2 LQKENI. This CDR3 contains 12 residues. The V end lost 3 bases, the J end lost 5 bases, and 7 bases lay between the germline ends. CDR3 in amino acids: CASSPRDYGYTF. The CDR3 region has the DNA TGTGCCAGCTCACCTCGGGATTATGGCTACACCTTC. Full variable domain (missing parts from reference TRBV18 and TRBJ1-2): NAGVMQNPRHLVRRRGQEARLRCSPMKGHSHVYWYRQLPEEGLKFMVYLQKENIIDESGMPKERFSAEFPKEGPSILRIQQVVRGDSAAYFCASSPRDYGYTFGSGTRLTVV.

The rearrangement uses TRBV30 and TRBJ2-3, with D tentatively TRBD1 (7 bases). Germline CDR1 and CDR2: GTSNPN and SVGIG (reference sequence). Trimming removed 5 bases at V and 14 bases at J, with 20 bases between. The CDR3 loop spans 12 amino acids. Here the CDR3 reads CAWSETRGQLYF. The CDR3 DNA reads TGTGCCTGGTCCGAGACTAGGGGGCAATTGTATTTT.

This chain joins TRBV15 and TRBJ1-3; no clear D. Trimming removed 8 bases at V and 4 bases at J, with 9 bases between. The CDR3 extends over 12 amino acids. From germline, CDR1 is LNHNV and CDR2 YYDKDF (reference sequence). Here the CDR3 DNA reads TGTGCCACCTGGAACGGAGGAAACACCATATATTTT. Translated: CATWNGGNTIYF.

This chain joins TRBV19 and TRBJ1-5; D unclear. In germline, CDR1 is LNHDA, CDR2 SQIVND (reference sequence). CDR3 length: 13 amino acids. Between the trimmed V and J ends, which lost 7 bases and 9 bases, there was a span of 16 bases. CDR3 coding DNA: TGTGCCAGTACGGTACAAACGGGGATGCCCCAGCATTTT. Protein: CASTVQTGMPQHF. Full variable domain (rest looked up from reference TRBV19 and TRBJ1-5): DGGITQSPKYLFRKEGQNVTLSCEQNLNHDAMYWYRQDPGQGLRLIYYSQIVNDFQKGDIAEGYSVSREKKESFPLTVTSAQKNPTAFYLCASTVQTGMPQHFGDGTRLSIL.

Comments on this clone: A junction boundary mismatches the germline segment, possibly from a read error. The CDR3 protein is CVDQETQHF. CDR3 in DNA: TGTGTCGACCAAGAGACCCAGCACTTC. The genes are TRBV5-5 and TRBJ2-5; D unresolved. CDR1 and CDR2 (germline): SGHKS, YYEKEE (reference sequence). CDR3 size: 9 residues.

This chain links TRBV4-3 with TRBJ2-5; 9 bases agree with TRBD1. There are 15 residues in the CDR3. J was trimmed by 5 bases and V by 5 bases; bases with no gene match: 9. Germline V gene data show CDR1 as LGHNA and CDR2 as YSLEER. The CDR3 reads CASSGTDRGWETQYF. The CDR3 DNA is TGCGCCAGCAGCGGCACCGACAGGGGGTGGGAGACCCAGTACTTC.

This chain joins TRBV18 and TRBJ2-3; no definite D call. CDR1 is KGHSH, CDR2 LQKENI, per germline. With 0 bases removed from V and 3 bases from J, the gap between germline ends came to 4 bases. The CDR3 spans 13 residues. The CDR3 sequence is CASSPPGTDTQYF. The DNA of the CDR3 is TGTGCCAGCTCACCACCGGGGACAGATACGCAGTATTTT.

The chain employs TRBV6-2 or TRBV6-3 and TRBJ2-5, with 14 bases identical to TRBD2. The CDR3 covers 15 residues. Germline-derived CDR1 and CDR2 are MNHEY and SVGEGT. The J segment lost 9 bases and the V segment lost 0 bases, leaving 3 bases of the junction unmatched. The CDR3 DNA sequence: TGTGCCAGCAGTTACTCGGGACTAGCGGGAGTACCCCAGTACTTC. Translating gives CASSYSGLAGVPQYF.

The table lists this clone with a few counts. V gene TRBV10-3 combines with J gene TRBJ2-5; D ambiguous. CDR3 length: 14 amino acids. Trimming cost V 3 bases and J 2 bases, with 10 bases left between them. Germline loops: CDR1 ENHRY, CDR2 SYGVKD. CDR3 nucleotide sequence: TGTGCCATCAGTGATGGGGTAGCTCAAGAGACCCAGTACTTC. Its protein is CAISDGVAQETQYF.